The 21 T cell receptor beta chains below all came from one sample that was sequenced in a study of blood T cell repertoires in COVID-19. Method: immunoSEQ multiplex PCR; TCRdb's copy keeps in-frame clones and lacks some. The table includes just under 65,000 clones, about 70% detected once. The sequencing sample was made of peripheral blood. The receptors shown here come from a woman older than 75 with acute or convalescent COVID-19.

The chain joins TRBV7-9 to TRBJ1-6; no firm D call. The CDR3 length is 15 residues. The V gene lost 6 bases and the J gene lost 7 bases, with 16 bases spanning the gap. CDR1 is SEHNR and CDR2 is FQNEAQ in the germline V gene (reference sequence). CDR3 coding DNA: TGTGCCAGCAGGCTTGACACAGTCCCGAATTCACCCCTCCACTTT. Amino acids: CASRLDTVPNSPLHF.

The CDR3 protein is CAMGRPWASEQFF. The CDR3 nucleotides are TGTGCTATGGGGCGGCCCTGGGCGAGTGAGCAGTTCTTC. This chain connects TRBV30 to TRBJ2-1; D might be TRBD1 (5 bases). CDR1 is GTSNPN and CDR2 is SVGIG in the germline V gene (reference sequence). This CDR3 spans 13 amino acids.

The rearrangement joins TRBV27 to TRBJ2-1; 7 nucleotides line up with TRBD2. V dropped 5 bases and J dropped 7; count of bases not matched to a gene: 17. The CDR3 contains 17 residues. CDR1 is MNHEY and CDR2 is SMNVEV in the germline V gene (reference sequence). The CDR3 DNA reads as TGTGCCAGCAGTCGGACCCCCCCTCGGGACTACATAAATGAGCAGTTCTTC. Translating gives CASSRTPPRDYINEQFF.

The chain is built from TRBV3-1 (or the pseudogene TRBV3-2) and TRBJ1-5; perhaps TRBD1 as D (6 bases). The V gene's germline CDR1 is LGHDT and CDR2 YNNKEL (reference sequence). The CDR3 loop spans 13 amino acids. V lost 4 bases and J 5 bases, leaving 9 bases between the germline ends. CDR3 sequence (DNA): TGTGCCAGCAGCCGAAAGGGGGATCAGCCCCAGCATTTT. Translation: CASSRKGDQPQHF.

J is TRBJ2-3 and V is TRBV19; a possible D gene is TRBD2 (6 bases). The V gene lost 10 bases and the J gene lost 4 bases, with 27 bases spanning the gap. Germline-derived CDR1 and CDR2 are LNHDA and SQIVND (reference sequence). The CDR3 has 17 residues. The CDR3 sequence is CATRLLGQGRESDTQYF. CDR3 nucleotide sequence: TGTGCCACCCGTCTACTGGGGCAGGGCCGGGAGTCAGATACGCAGTATTTT.

This clone was found once. The V and J genes are TRBV20-1 and TRBJ2-1; D unresolved. The germline gives CDR1 DFQATT, CDR2 SNEGSKA (reference sequence). Trimming took 3 bases from V and 4 from J, leaving 7 bases between them. The CDR3 totals 12 residues. The CDR3 DNA sequence: TGCAGTGCTAGTGGCGTATACAATGAGCAGTTCTTC. Protein: CSASGVYNEQFF.

The chain combines TRBV5-1 with TRBJ1-2; tentatively, D is TRBD1 (6 bases). Looked up from germline, CDR1 is SGHRS and CDR2 is YFSETQ. There are 15 residues in the CDR3. Trimming took 0 bases from V and 3 from J, leaving 12 bases between them. CDR3 residues: CASSLGFSGDYGYTF. DNA for the CDR3: TGCGCCAGCAGCTTGGGCTTTTCAGGGGACTATGGCTACACCTTC.

The gene calls are TRBV6-5 and TRBJ2-2; possible D gene TRBD1, 5 bases. The length of the CDR3 is 14 residues. Germline assignment: CDR1 MNHEY and CDR2 SVGAGI. V lost 6 bases and J lost 9, with 17 bases in between. Here the CDR3 DNA reads TGTGCCAGCAGCGACAGACATTATGGAAGGGAGCTGTTTTTT. Its protein product is CASSDRHYGRELFF.

This chain links TRBV12-3 or TRBV12-4 with TRBJ2-7; 7 bases match TRBD1. J gave up 2 bases and V 6 bases, and 4 bases lay outside the gene matches. This CDR3 spans 13 amino acids. CDR3 residues: CASRRDSAYEQYF. The CDR3 DNA is TGTGCCAGCAGAAGGGACAGCGCCTACGAGCAGTACTTC.

The chain joins TRBV7-2 to TRBJ2-7; 10 bases line up with TRBD1. With V trimmed by 5 bases and J by 1 base, 2 bases remained unmatched. CDR3 size: 14 residues. Germline V gene sequence: CDR1 SGHTA, CDR2 FQGNSA. The CDR3 DNA is TGTGCCAGCAGCCCGGACAGGGGGTCCTACGAGCAGTACTTC. This gives the protein CASSPDRGSYEQYF.

The rearrangement joins TRBV7-3 to TRBJ1-1, with no clear D. Germline V CDR1 and CDR2: SGHTA, FQGTGA. With 4 bases removed from V and 1 base from J, the gap between germline ends came to 10 bases. The length of the CDR3 is 14 residues. Written as DNA, the CDR3 is TGTGCCAGCAGCTATGACGGAGGGAACACTGAAGCTTTCTTT. This translates into CASSYDGGNTEAFF.

The V call is TRBV12-5, the J call TRBJ1-3; a weak D match, TRBD1 (5 bases). Trimming stripped 1 base from V and 0 bases from J, with 10 bases between. CDR1 is LGHNT and CDR2 is FRNRAP in the germline V gene. This CDR3 comprises 16 residues. The CDR3 sequence: CASGLGRVLSGNTIYF. The CDR3 DNA follows: TGTGCTAGTGGTTTGGGCAGGGTACTCTCTGGAAACACCATATATTTT.

The chain carries TRBV28 and TRBJ2-5; possible D gene TRBD2, 5 bases. Germline V lookup: CDR1 MDHEN, CDR2 SYDVKM. Trimming took off 2 bases at V and 5 bases at J, with 15 bases between the two ends. The CDR3 extends over 15 amino acids. CDR3 amino acids: CASSLTSGRGETQYF. For the CDR3, the DNA is TGTGCCAGCAGTTTAACCTCTGGCCGCGGGGAGACCCAGTACTTC.

The CDR3 region has the DNA TGTGCCACCAGTGATGGAGGCGGGACCTCCTACAATGAGCAGTTCTTC. Protein product: CATSDGGGTSYNEQFF. The J gene is TRBJ2-1, the V gene TRBV24-1, with a tentative D call TRBD2 (6 bases). Per the germline V gene, CDR1 is KGHDR and CDR2 is SFDVKD. Trimming shortened V by 3 bases and J by 0 bases, and 11 bases separated the two germline ends. This CDR3 contains 16 residues.

The chain has TRBV7-8 and TRBJ2-3, with 8 bases aligning to TRBD2. J lost 0 bases, V lost 5 bases, and 13 bases had no gene match. The V gene's germline CDR1 is SGHVS and CDR2 FQNEAQ. There are 18 residues in the CDR3. DNA of the CDR3: TGTGCCAGCAGCGCCACCATACTAGCGGTGCTGAGCACAGATACGCAGTATTTT. Protein: CASSATILAVLSTDTQYF.

This rearrangement joins TRBV6-5 to TRBJ2-5, with D perhaps TRBD1 (6 bases). This CDR3 region has 16 residues. Trimming stripped 1 base from V and 5 bases from J, with 17 bases between. Germline V gene sequence: CDR1 MNHEY, CDR2 SVGAGI. The CDR3 protein is CASSYLAVSGVETQYF. The CDR3 coding sequence is TGTGCCAGCAGTTACTTGGCCGTGTCAGGGGTTGAGACCCAGTACTTC.

The chain is built from TRBV3-1 (or the pseudogene TRBV3-2) and TRBJ2-5; 9 bases agree with TRBD2. The V segment lost 5 bases and the J segment 6 bases; nucleotides outside the gene matches: 7. This CDR3 is 14 amino acids long. Germline V lookup: CDR1 LGHDT, CDR2 YNNKEL (reference sequence). The CDR3: CASSAGLAGKTQYF. DNA for the CDR3: TGTGCCAGCAGCGCCGGGCTAGCGGGAAAGACCCAGTACTTC.

The rearrangement uses TRBV19 and TRBJ1-4; D not resolved. CDR3 length equals 14 residues. Germline-derived CDR1 and CDR2 are LNHDA and SQIVND (reference sequence). Trimming shortened V by 3 bases and J by 5 bases, and 10 bases separated the two germline ends. The CDR3 region has the DNA TGTGCCAGTAGTATTTGGTCGGGGAATGAAAAACTGTTTTTT. As protein: CASSIWSGNEKLFF. The variable domain in full, completed from reference TRBV19 and TRBJ1-4, reads DGGITQSPKYLFRKEGQNVTLSCEQNLNHDAMYWYRQDPGQGLRLIYYSQIVNDFQKGDIAEGYSVSREKKESFPLTVTSAQKNPTAFYLCASSIWSGNEKLFFGSGTQLSVL.

This clone was seen only once. The chain links TRBV24-1 to TRBJ2-3; 8 nucleotides match TRBD2. CDR3 length equals 15 residues. V trimming: 3 bases; J trimming: 4 bases; junction bases outside the gene matches: 5. Germline CDR1 is KGHDR and CDR2 is SFDVKD. CDR3 region: CATSDPGGPSDTQYF. The CDR3 nucleotides are TGTGCCACCAGTGATCCGGGAGGGCCCTCAGATACGCAGTATTTT.

There are a few counts of this clone. The rearrangement links TRBV5-5 to TRBJ2-5; TRBD1 matches at 7 bases. This CDR3 has 14 residues. Germline V lookup: CDR1 SGHKS, CDR2 YYEKEE (reference sequence). Trimming cost V 0 bases and J 3 bases; bases outside gene matches: 2. The CDR3 coding sequence is TGTGCCAGCAGCTTGGCGACAGGGAAAGAGACCCAGTACTTC. Its translation is CASSLATGKETQYF.

The rearrangement links TRBV28 to TRBJ1-2; D might be TRBD1 (6 bases). Per the germline V gene, CDR1 is MDHEN and CDR2 is SYDVKM. Between the trimmed V and J ends, which lost 6 bases and 2 bases, there was a span of 16 bases. The CDR3 contains 15 residues. The CDR3 bases are TGTGCCAGCAGACTACAGGGCGACTCCAACTATGGCTACACCTTC. It translates to CASRLQGDSNYGYTF.